Sequencing of this T cell receptor (beta chain) was carried out in a study of blood T cell repertoires in COVID-19 (TCRdb year 2020). Study-wide context: Samples from collaborators originated in the United States, Italy and Spain and spanned both the acute and convalescent phases of COVID-19. Subjects who had been exposed to COVID-19, were actively infected with it, or had recovered from it provided the deeply sampled blood TCRbeta repertoires that made up the dataset. Samples came from the ongoing ImmuneRACE study (first 160 participants) plus 1,254 subjects from 6 global collaborators. A freely available public database, intended as a resource for researchers studying the immune response to SARS-CoV-2, is where the repertoires were released. A de-identified subject ID, COVID-19 status, age in years and sex were almost always included in the sample metadata. The prospective study material was composed of cDNA or gDNA derived from T cells, B-cell-depleted T cells, or PBMCs. HLA class I and class II types, where available, came from metadata supplied by the sample provider rather than from assay-based typing. What the study reported, not specific to this receptor: The amount of clinical and demographic metadata varied by source and participant and was provided uncurated.

Whole blood was collected in K2EDTA tubes by collaborating institutions according to the institutions' own protocols. For TCRbeta analysis, collaborators shipped samples in one of three forms: frozen whole blood, isolated PBMCs, or DNA extracted from either of those sample types. TCRbeta CDR3 regions were amplified from genomic DNA using the immunoSEQ Assay, a bias-controlled multiplex PCR. Per the original workflow: Nucleated cell counts per sample were estimated from amplification of reference gene primers within the assay. To quantify the absolute abundance of each unique TCRbeta CDR3 rearrangement, sequence reads were collapsed and filtered. For each sample, productive Simpson clonality was calculated by taking the square root of Simpson's diversity index across productive rearrangements. TCRdb re-hosts the immuneACCESS table, in-frame sequences only. Its copies lack some clones; in the studies checked, an unresolved V gene accounts for under half of them, and the cause for the rest is not known. The V and J calls and clone size come from that table; D and trimming were worked out from the DNA. The sample table records around 140,000 clones; over 70% of these occur just once. Jointly, the top ten make up about 2% of the sample.

As to this clone: The specificity of this receptor is unknown. There are no base qualities to consult, and no much larger clone falls within one base.

This sequence was found in a woman aged 55-70 years with acute or convalescent COVID-19. Material for sequencing was peripheral blood.

The sequenced DNA: TGTGCCTGGACGACAGGGTTTGACGGGGAGCTGTTTTTT. This yields the protein CAWTTGFDGELFF. The sequence joins TRBV30 to TRBJ2-2; 7 of the junction bases match TRBD1. From the cysteine up to the phenylalanine, the CDR3 has a length of 13 residues. Only the CDR3 region is kept as DNA, spanning 39 bases read in frame from base 1. Trimming leaves V shorter by 4 bases and J shorter by 7 bases, with the junction holding 6 bases beyond the gene matches. CDR1 is given as GTSNPN and CDR2 as SVGIG, both from the germline V gene (reference sequence).